The 20 T cell receptor beta chains below come from one sample, sequenced in a study of T cell responses to AZD1222 COVID-19 vaccine. Generated by immunoSEQ multiplex PCR, the TCRdb table keeps only in-frame clones and is missing some. The sample has about 170,000 clones, 70% to 90% seen once; the top ten hold 1.1%. The sequencing here drew on peripheral blood, taken 28 days after the second AZD1222 dose. These receptors were obtained from an adult who received the AZD1222 COVID-19 vaccine.

The V call is TRBV2, the J call TRBJ2-5; 14 bases fit TRBD2. Germline-derived CDR1 and CDR2 are SNHLY and FYNNEI. The V gene end was trimmed by 4 bases and the J gene end by 5 bases; junction bases not matched to a gene: 3. This CDR3 has 15 amino acids. Here the CDR3 DNA reads TGTGCCAGCAGTGCCAGACTAGCGGGGGGGGAGACCCAGTACTTC. Amino acids: CASSARLAGGETQYF. Looking up the rest from reference TRBV2 and TRBJ2-5 gives the full variable domain: EPEVTQTPSHQVTQMGQEVILRCVPISNHLYFYWYRQILGQKVEFLVSFYNNEISEKSEIFDDQFSVERPDGSNFTLKIRSTKLEDSAMYFCASSARLAGGETQYFGPGTRLLVL.

The rearrangement uses TRBV7-9 and TRBJ2-7; D is perhaps TRBD1 (6 bases). Germline CDR1 is SEHNR and CDR2 is FQNEAQ (reference sequence). V lost 4 bases to trimming and J lost 2 bases, with 12 bases between them. The CDR3 covers 14 residues. The DNA for the CDR3 is TGTGCCAGCAGCTCACAGGGATCCACCTACGAGCAGTACTTC. Amino acid sequence: CASSSQGSTYEQYF.

The chain links TRBV5-1 to TRBJ2-7; a weak D match, TRBD1 (5 bases). This CDR3 is built from 15 residues. Trimming took 0 bases from V and 2 from J, leaving 12 bases between them. Germline V lookup: CDR1 SGHRS, CDR2 YFSETQ. The CDR3 region is CASSLAKGLTYEQYF. The CDR3 DNA follows: TGCGCCAGCAGCTTGGCGAAGGGGTTGACCTACGAGCAGTACTTC.

The V call is TRBV4-2, the J call TRBJ1-1; D uncertain. Germline CDR1 LGHNA, CDR2 YNFKEQ. This CDR3 is built from 13 residues. The V gene lost 1 base and the J gene lost 5 bases, with 8 bases spanning the gap. The DNA for the CDR3 is TGTGCCAGCAGCCAAGGGGCGGGGACTGAAGCTTTCTTT. This translates into CASSQGAGTEAFF.

The V and J genes are TRBV3-1 (or the pseudogene TRBV3-2) and TRBJ1-1; D unresolved. Germline CDR1 is LGHDT and CDR2 is YNNKEL (reference sequence). This CDR3 comprises 14 residues. With 1 base removed from V and 4 bases from J, the gap between germline ends came to 10 bases. In DNA form, the CDR3 reads TGTGCCAGCAGCCAAGTGGGAGGGATCACTGAAGCTTTCTTT. This codes for CASSQVGGITEAFF.

This rearrangement joins TRBV5-1 to TRBJ2-5, with D perhaps matching TRBD2 (5 bases). Per germline, CDR1 SGHRS and CDR2 YFSETQ. Trimming removed 4 bases at V and 4 bases at J, with 14 bases between. This CDR3 is built from 14 residues. CDR3: CASSAGAAAETQYF. As DNA, the CDR3 is TGCGCCAGCAGCGCAGGAGCGGCCGCAGAGACCCAGTACTTC.

V and J are TRBV12-5 and TRBJ2-2; the D is unclear. Germline CDR1 is LGHNT and CDR2 is FRNRAP. V was shortened by 5 bases and J by 7 bases, with 5 bases between the two germline ends. This CDR3 contains 11 residues. DNA for the CDR3: TGTGCTAGTGGTCCAGGCGGGGAGCTGTTTTTT. It is translated as CASGPGGELFF.

The J gene is TRBJ2-1, the V gene TRBV2; 10 nucleotides match TRBD1. Trimming took 6 bases from V and 14 from J; bases not matched to a gene: 4. This CDR3 comprises 11 residues. Germline V gives CDR1 SNHLY, CDR2 FYNNEI. The CDR3 here is CASRPGQGKFF. The CDR3 bases are TGTGCCAGCAGACCGGGACAGGGGAAGTTCTTC.

The rearrangement uses TRBV12-3 or TRBV12-4 and TRBJ2-5, with D hard to call. CDR3 length: 13 amino acids. Trimming removed 1 base at V and 5 bases at J, with 8 bases between. The CDR3 loop is CASSLGSSETQYF. The CDR3 DNA is TGTGCCAGCAGTTTAGGGTCCAGCGAGACCCAGTACTTC.

This clone was seen only a few times. The V and J genes are TRBV6-5 and TRBJ1-2, with a possible D match to TRBD1 (5 bases). The CDR3 has 13 residues. V dropped 8 bases and J dropped 5 bases, with 15 bases sitting between them. CDR1 is MNHEY and CDR2 is SVGAGI in the germline V gene. CDR3 nucleotide sequence: TGTGCCAGCGTAGCGGGAAGGGGTTATGGCTACACCTTC. It yields the protein CASVAGRGYGYTF.

Here the CDR3 DNA reads TGTGCCAGCAGCCCCTCAGGGGTAGCGGGGGCGGGCACCGGGGAGCTGTTTTTT. Its protein is CASSPSGVAGAGTGELFF. The J gene is TRBJ2-2, the V gene TRBV14; 9 bases map to TRBD2. Germline CDR1 SGHDN, CDR2 FVKESK. This CDR3 spans 18 amino acids. The V gene end was trimmed by 4 bases and the J gene end by 4 bases; junction bases not matched to a gene: 13.

The gene calls are TRBV18 and TRBJ2-5; 7 positions match TRBD2. Germline loops: CDR1 KGHSH, CDR2 LQKENI. With V trimmed by 4 bases and J by 1 base, 6 bases remained unmatched. This CDR3 spans 15 amino acids. The CDR3 loop reads CASSRNGGSQETQYF. Here the CDR3 DNA reads TGTGCCAGCTCACGGAACGGGGGGAGCCAAGAGACCCAGTACTTC.

The V and J genes are TRBV6-5 and TRBJ1-6; 9 bases line up with TRBD1. The J segment lost 9 bases and the V segment lost 4 bases, leaving 7 bases of the junction unmatched. CDR1 is MNHEY, CDR2 SVGAGI, per germline. CDR3 length: 15 amino acids. In DNA form, the CDR3 reads TGTGCCAGCAGTTCGGCCGGGACAGGGAGTTCACCCCTCCACTTT. Translated: CASSSAGTGSSPLHF.

The chain couples TRBV19 to TRBJ2-3, with 7 bases matching TRBD1. The CDR3 is 15 amino acids. V lost 5 bases and J lost 0; bases outside the gene matches: 5. The germline gives CDR1 LNHDA, CDR2 SQIVND (reference sequence). CDR3 bases: TGTGCCAGTAGTTCACAGGGGCTGAGCACAGATACGCAGTATTTT. Encoded protein: CASSSQGLSTDTQYF.

V and J are TRBV2 and TRBJ2-1; TRBD2 matches at 15 bases. The CDR3 contains 13 residues. CDR1 SNHLY and CDR2 FYNNEI come from the germline V gene. V dropped 8 bases and J dropped 9; count of bases not matched to a gene: 2. CDR3 amino acids: CASGGLAGGEQFF. The DNA for the CDR3 is TGTGCCAGCGGGGGACTAGCGGGGGGTGAGCAGTTCTTC.

The V call is TRBV9, the J call TRBJ1-6; 8 positions match TRBD1. The CDR3 contains 17 residues. Germline values: CDR1 SGDLS, CDR2 YYNGEE. The V and J ends lost 3 bases and 1 base, in that order; junction bases with no gene match: 6. The CDR3 here is CASSATGVRSYNSPLHF. CDR3 sequence (DNA): TGTGCCAGCAGCGCGACAGGGGTAAGATCCTATAATTCACCCCTCCACTTT.

This clone was observed once. The CDR3 region is CASSLSLRDTQYF. DNA of the CDR3: TGTGCCAGCAGCCTCTCCCTTAGGGATACGCAGTATTTT. The genes are TRBV3-1 (or the pseudogene TRBV3-2) and TRBJ2-3; no reliable D call. Germline assignment: CDR1 LGHDT and CDR2 YNNKEL (reference sequence). The CDR3 has 13 amino acids. Trimming removed 4 bases from V and 6 bases from J, with 11 bases in between.

J is TRBJ1-2 and V is TRBV19; perhaps TRBD1 as D (5 bases). Trimming stripped 0 bases from V and 3 bases from J, with 8 bases between. The CDR3 loop spans 14 amino acids. Germline values: CDR1 LNHDA, CDR2 SQIVND (reference sequence). CDR3 protein: CASSIDRAYYGYTF. The CDR3 DNA reads TGTGCCAGTAGTATAGACAGGGCCTACTATGGCTACACCTTC.

The chain couples TRBV29-1 to TRBJ2-4; tentative D call: TRBD1 (6 bases). The V gene lost 4 bases and the J gene lost 6 bases, with 13 bases spanning the gap. The CDR3 is made up of 13 amino acids. Germline assignment: CDR1 SQVTM and CDR2 ANQGSEA. CDR3 in DNA: TGCAGCGTTGTTTTGCAGGGGAGAAACATTCAGTACTTC. This gives the protein CSVVLQGRNIQYF.

The chain recombines TRBV19 with TRBJ2-1; 7 bases map to TRBD1. The J segment lost 2 bases and the V segment lost 5 bases, leaving 6 bases of the junction unmatched. From germline, CDR1 is LNHDA and CDR2 SQIVND (reference sequence). The CDR3 is 15 residues long. The CDR3 nucleotides read TGTGCCAGTAGTTTCTACAGGGGAACCTACAATGAGCAGTTCTTC. It specifies CASSFYRGTYNEQFF.